Below, one T cell receptor beta chain is given with its context. The antigen remains unidentified. The data derive from a study of OX40 agonist ivuxolimab in advanced cancers. Study as a whole: Participants could have had prior anti-PD-1, anti-PD-L1 or anti-CTLA-4 therapy, and around 40% had some.

Measured with immunoSEQ multiplex PCR; TCRdb has only the in-frame clones, and not every one. The profile shows 85,000 to 100,000 clones, around 85% of them singletons. Points from the study as a whole: Mean expanded clone counts were higher in CD8+ than CD4+ T cells. At 0.1 to 3.0 mg/kg and by week 6, clonal expansion occurred in CD4+ and CD8+ blood T cells.

This CDR3 region has 15 residues. The V and J ends lost 6 bases and 4 bases respectively, with 16 bases between them. Looked up from germline, CDR1 is ENHRY and CDR2 is SYGVKD. With autoimmune disease history or systemic immunosuppression, patients were excluded. The clonotype comes from an adult with an advanced solid tumor such as melanoma, head and neck, liver or kidney cancer. The rearrangement joins TRBV10-3 to TRBJ2-1, with D perhaps TRBD2 (5 bases). The sample here was CD4+ or CD8+ T cells sorted from blood, taken in a trial of the OX40 agonist ivuxolimab. The CDR3 loop is CAIRSGLVTYNEQFF. The CDR3 coding sequence is TGTGCCATCAGATCCGGACTCGTAACTTACAATGAGCAGTTCTTC.